These 29 T cell receptor beta chains originate from one sample sequenced in a study of T cell repertoires in cytomegalovirus infection. Via MiXCR, TCRdb re-called the reads, giving one row per CDR3 protein. Counted here are around 310,000 distinct CDR3 sequences, about a sixth occurring once; the ten biggest clones make up about 12%. Sequencing was carried out using PBMCs. The receptors here all came from a human donor in good health (CMV status not recorded). Some clones in this sample may be carry-over from other donors' samples.

This rearrangement joins TRBV29-1 to TRBJ1-5, with no clear D. CDR1 and CDR2 (germline): SQVTM, ANQGSEA. This CDR3 is built from 12 residues. The ends were cut back, 7 bases at V and 6 bases at J, with 13 bases in the middle. Written as DNA, the CDR3 is TGCAGCGGAGGCCTGGTCGGTCAGCCCCAGCATTTT. It translates to CSGGLVGQPQHF. The full variable domain, its missing parts supplied by reference TRBV29-1 and TRBJ1-5, is SAVISQKPSRDICQRGTSLTIQCQVDSQVTMMFWYRQQPGQSLTLIATANQGSEATYESGFVIDKFPISRPNLTFSTLTVSNMSPEDSSIYLCSGGLVGQPQHFGDGTRLSIL.

This clonotype has just a few counts. V usage is TRBV9 and J usage is TRBJ1-1, with TRBD1 matching over 9 bases. V trimming: 3 bases; J trimming: 4 bases; junction bases outside the gene matches: 10. The CDR3 is 16 residues long. Per the germline V gene, CDR1 is SGDLS and CDR2 is YYNGEE. The CDR3 sequence is CASSGTYRGHRTEAFF. CDR3 coding DNA: TGTGCCAGCAGCGGGACTTACAGGGGGCATCGCACTGAAGCTTTCTTT.

The CDR3 DNA reads as TGTGCCAGCAGTTTGACGGCACCTTACGAGCAGTACTTC. As protein: CASSLTAPYEQYF. The chain carries TRBV12-3 or TRBV12-4 and TRBJ2-7; D gene unclear. This CDR3 is built from 13 residues. Trimming removed 3 bases from V and 4 bases from J, with 10 bases in between.

J is TRBJ1-5 and V is TRBV6-2 or TRBV6-3; D is uncertain. The length of the CDR3 is 16 residues. Germline lookup yields CDR1 MNHEY and CDR2 SVGEGT. V lost 4 bases to trimming and J lost 7 bases, with 20 bases between them. CDR3 bases: TGTGCCAGCAGTTCGGCAGGTCAAGTATGGAGGCAGCCCCAGCATTTT. Encoded protein: CASSSAGQVWRQPQHF.

V usage is TRBV6-1 and J usage is TRBJ1-1, with 11 bases lining up with TRBD1. CDR3 length equals 14 residues. Germline CDR1 and CDR2: MNHNS and SASEGT. V was clipped by 7 bases and J by 2 bases; unmatched bases: 3. As DNA, the CDR3 is TGTGCCAGCATGTGGACAGGGGGCAACACTGAAGCTTTCTTT. This sequence encodes CASMWTGGNTEAFF.

This sequence joins TRBV5-1 and TRBJ1-4; perhaps TRBD1 as D (6 bases). V was clipped by 4 bases and J by 2 bases, with 15 bases between them. The CDR3 has 16 amino acids. The germline gives CDR1 SGHRS, CDR2 YFSETQ. CDR3 residues: CASSTGTTRTNEKLFF. The CDR3 DNA reads TGCGCCAGCAGCACCGGGACAACCAGGACTAATGAAAAACTGTTTTTT.

This clonotype was seen a handful of times. V is TRBV27 and J is TRBJ2-7, with D tentatively TRBD2 (7 bases). The CDR3 totals 15 residues. Trimming removed 8 bases from V and 3 bases from J, with 20 bases in between. CDR1 is MNHEY, CDR2 SMNVEV, per germline (reference sequence). CDR3 amino acids: CASQGGVGVLYEQYF. The CDR3 DNA sequence: TGTGCCAGCCAAGGGGGGGTAGGGGTTCTCTACGAGCAGTACTTC.

J is TRBJ1-2 and V is TRBV4-1; D gene uncertain. CDR3 length equals 15 residues. Germline V CDR1 and CDR2: MGHRA, YSYEKL. The germline V and J ends were trimmed by 0 bases and 4 bases, with 12 bases remaining between them. The CDR3 sequence is CASSQEQNRAYGYTF. CDR3 sequence (DNA): TGCGCCAGCAGCCAAGAACAGAATCGGGCCTATGGCTACACCTTC.

The V gene is TRBV20-1, the J gene TRBJ1-4; 9 bases match TRBD1. V was clipped by 4 bases and J by 8 bases; unmatched bases: 8. Germline CDR1 reads DFQATT; CDR2 reads SNEGSKA (reference sequence). This CDR3 is built from 14 residues. This CDR3 is CSAKRTGAEEKLFF. The CDR3 coding sequence is TGCAGTGCTAAACGGACAGGGGCGGAGGAAAAACTGTTTTTT.

The gene calls are TRBV10-3 and TRBJ1-1; 10 bases align to TRBD1. This CDR3 comprises 17 residues. CDR1 and CDR2 from the germline V gene are ENHRY and SYGVKD. Trimming removed 4 bases from V and 1 base from J; junction bases left unmatched: 9. The CDR3 protein is CAISGQGALMTNTEAFF. The DNA of the CDR3 is TGTGCCATCAGTGGACAGGGGGCCCTGATGACGAACACTGAAGCTTTCTTT.

In its sample, this clonotype was seen a few times. This chain joins TRBV20-1 and TRBJ2-1; D ambiguous. Germline CDR1 is DFQATT and CDR2 is SNEGSKA (reference sequence). This CDR3 is built from 13 residues. V gave up 0 bases and J gave up 4 bases, with 7 bases separating them. In DNA form, the CDR3 reads TGCAGTGCTAGAGATCCCTGGTACAATGAGCAGTTCTTC. The encoded protein is CSARDPWYNEQFF.

This clonotype was detected many times. The V call is TRBV28, the J call TRBJ1-3; no definite D call. V dropped 3 bases and J dropped 7 bases, with 10 bases sitting between them. Looked up from germline, CDR1 is MDHEN and CDR2 is SYDVKM. This CDR3 contains 13 residues. Here the CDR3 reads CASSLSWSNTIYF. CDR3 bases: TGTGCCAGCAGTTTGTCCTGGTCTAACACCATATATTTT.

There are a few counts of this clonotype. The chain uses TRBV5-6 and TRBJ2-7, with 8 bases fitting TRBD1. Trimming cost V 6 bases and J 3 bases; bases outside gene matches: 5. There are 13 residues in the CDR3. Germline V gene data show CDR1 as SGHDT and CDR2 as YYEEEE. CDR3 amino acids: CASTTQGDYEQYF. The CDR3 DNA reads TGTGCCAGCACCACACAGGGGGACTACGAGCAGTACTTC.

The V and J genes are TRBV20-1 and TRBJ1-5; D is unresolved. This CDR3 region has 13 residues. V shed 3 bases and J shed 3 bases, with 9 bases lying between them. Germline loops: CDR1 DFQATT, CDR2 SNEGSKA (reference sequence). The CDR3, as DNA: TGCAGTGCTAGTAGGACGGCCAATCAGCCCCAGCATTTT. Translated, it gives CSASRTANQPQHF.

In this sample, this clonotype turned up a few times. V and J are TRBV19 and TRBJ1-5, with D uncertain. Germline CDR1 reads LNHDA; CDR2 reads SQIVND (reference sequence). This CDR3 contains 14 residues. The V end lost 6 bases, the J end lost 0 bases, and 9 bases lay between the germline ends. The CDR3 coding sequence is TGTGCCAGTAGCGGTTCCTATAGCAATCAGCCCCAGCATTTT. It specifies CASSGSYSNQPQHF. Supplemented by reference TRBV19 and TRBJ1-5, the full variable domain reads DGGITQSPKYLFRKEGQNVTLSCEQNLNHDAMYWYRQDPGQGLRLIYYSQIVNDFQKGDIAEGYSVSREKKESFPLTVTSAQKNPTAFYLCASSGSYSNQPQHFGDGTRLSIL.

For this clonotype: Just one base apart from a much larger clone, this may be a read error. This chain uses TRBV4-3 with TRBJ1-3, with D possibly TRBD1 on 5 matching bases. The CDR3 length is 14 residues. Per germline, CDR1 LGHNA and CDR2 YSLEER. The CDR3 coding sequence is TGCGCCAGCAGCCAAGGGGGCTCTGGAAACACCCTATATTTT. It is translated as CASSQGGSGNTLYF.

This clonotype was seen a few times. The genes are TRBV20-1 and TRBJ2-3; D gene ambiguous. V lost 1 base and J lost 6, with 2 bases in between. In germline, CDR1 is DFQATT, CDR2 SNEGSKA (reference sequence). This CDR3 comprises 10 residues. The CDR3 DNA sequence: TGCAGTGCTAGAGCGGATACGCAGTATTTT. It is translated as CSARADTQYF.

The rearrangement joins TRBV18 to TRBJ1-5, with D tentatively TRBD1 (6 bases). The CDR3 is 15 residues long. V was cut by 4 bases and J by 4 bases, with 14 bases left in between. Germline values: CDR1 KGHSH, CDR2 LQKENI. As DNA, the CDR3 is TGTGCCAGCTCACTCCAGGGGAACCCTAATCAGCCCCAGCATTTT. Protein product: CASSLQGNPNQPQHF.

This clonotype was counted ten times or more. The rearrangement uses TRBV28 and TRBJ1-6; a possible D gene is TRBD1 (5 bases). Trimming pared 3 bases from V and 9 bases from J, leaving 24 bases between. This CDR3 has 18 residues. From germline, CDR1 is MDHEN and CDR2 SYDVKM. The CDR3 loop reads CASSFLTPGPPGGSPLHF. CDR3 in DNA: TGTGCCAGCAGTTTCCTTACTCCGGGCCCCCCCGGGGGTTCACCCCTCCACTTT.

In this sample, this clonotype turned up many times. The chain has TRBV12-3 or TRBV12-4 and TRBJ1-2; the D gene is possibly TRBD1 (5 bases). Trimming took 3 bases from V and 7 from J, leaving 12 bases between them. The CDR3 loop spans 13 amino acids. CDR3 residues: CASSFRGGAGYTF. CDR3 bases: TGTGCCAGCAGTTTTCGCGGGGGTGCTGGCTACACCTTC.

CDR3 residues: CASSRQSTDTQYF. CDR3 sequence (DNA): TGTGCCAGTAGTAGACAGAGCACAGATACGCAGTATTTT. This chain joins TRBV19 and TRBJ2-3, with D perhaps TRBD1 (5 bases). V was clipped by 4 bases and J by 0 bases, with 5 bases between them. This CDR3 spans 13 amino acids. Germline V gene sequence: CDR1 LNHDA, CDR2 SQIVND (reference sequence).

This clonotype has a handful of counts. The V and J genes are TRBV6-2 or TRBV6-3 and TRBJ1-1, with 7 bases identical to TRBD1. Germline CDR1 is MNHEY and CDR2 is SVGEGT. The CDR3 has 12 residues. After removal of 8 bases from V and 3 bases from J, the junction contained 3 bases not matched to a gene. In nucleotides, the CDR3 is TGTGCCAGCCAGAGGGGGCACACTGAAGCTTTCTTT. This gives the protein CASQRGHTEAFF.

This clonotype occurred many times. This chain uses TRBV4-1 with TRBJ2-1; D unclear. This CDR3 has 18 amino acids. The germline CDR1 and CDR2 sequences are MGHRA and YSYEKL. V was pared by 3 bases and J by 4 bases, with 22 bases between. CDR3 bases: TGCGCCAGCAGCCAGCAGGTCGTGGTCGGATTGGGATACAATGAGCAGTTCTTC. Translation gives CASSQQVVVGLGYNEQFF.

This clonotype was detected a few times. The chain couples TRBV20-1 to TRBJ2-2; D is unresolved. V was cut by 0 bases and J by 1 base, with 12 bases left in between. There are 16 residues in the CDR3. CDR1 DFQATT and CDR2 SNEGSKA come from the germline V gene (reference sequence). The CDR3 DNA reads as TGCAGTGCTAGAGATAGAACGGGTCAGAACACCGGGGAGCTGTTTTTT. This sequence encodes CSARDRTGQNTGELFF.

This clonotype showed up many times. The chain combines TRBV6-1 with TRBJ2-3, with 7 bases fitting TRBD1. The J segment lost 1 base and the V segment lost 6 bases, leaving 4 bases of the junction unmatched. The length of the CDR3 is 14 residues. The V gene's germline CDR1 is MNHNS and CDR2 SASEGT. The CDR3 nucleotides read TGTGCCAGCAGGACCGGACAGGGCACAGATACGCAGTATTTT. It yields the protein CASRTGQGTDTQYF.

This clonotype has at least ten counts. One end of the junction fails to match germline, which may point to a read error. The rearrangement joins TRBV7-7 to TRBJ2-7, with a possible D match to TRBD2 (7 bases). Germline values: CDR1 SSHAT, CDR2 FNYEAQ (reference sequence). This CDR3 is 16 amino acids long. The CDR3 protein is CASSPNRLARGGEQYF. CDR3 DNA: TGTGCTAGCAGCCCTAACCGACTAGCCCGAGGGGGCGAGCAGTACTTC.

Turning to this clonotype: The junction departs from the called germline gene at one end, perhaps through a read error. This chain uses TRBV12-3 or TRBV12-4 with TRBJ1-5, with no clear D. This CDR3 spans 14 amino acids. The CDR3 DNA reads as TGTGCCAGCACTTTAGGGAATAGCAATCAGCCCCAGCATTTT. Its protein is CASTLGNSNQPQHF.

This clonotype was detected ten times or more. The chain joins TRBV7-2 to TRBJ1-5; D uncertain. Between the trimmed V and J ends, which lost 5 bases and 5 bases, there was a span of 10 bases. The V gene's germline CDR1 is SGHTA and CDR2 FQGNSA. This CDR3 contains 13 residues. The chain's CDR3 is CASSLVAYQPQHF. DNA for the CDR3: TGTGCCAGCAGCCTGGTCGCCTATCAGCCCCAGCATTTT.

This clonotype was counted at least ten times. The chain recombines TRBV7-2 with TRBJ2-1; 10 bases fit TRBD2. CDR1 SGHTA and CDR2 FQGNSA come from the germline V gene. This CDR3 is 15 amino acids long. Trimming took 4 bases from V and 2 from J; bases not matched to a gene: 2. CDR3 nucleotides: TGTGCCAGCAGCTCAAGCGGGGGGGCCTACAATGAGCAGTTCTTC. Its protein product is CASSSSGGAYNEQFF. Full variable domain (outside the CDR3, taken from reference TRBV7-2 and TRBJ2-1): GAGVSQSPSNKVTEKGKDVELRCDPISGHTALYWYRQSLGQGLEFLIYFQGNSAPDKSGLPSDRFSAERTGGSVSTLTIQRTQQEDSAVYLCASSSSGGAYNEQFFGPGTRLTVL.